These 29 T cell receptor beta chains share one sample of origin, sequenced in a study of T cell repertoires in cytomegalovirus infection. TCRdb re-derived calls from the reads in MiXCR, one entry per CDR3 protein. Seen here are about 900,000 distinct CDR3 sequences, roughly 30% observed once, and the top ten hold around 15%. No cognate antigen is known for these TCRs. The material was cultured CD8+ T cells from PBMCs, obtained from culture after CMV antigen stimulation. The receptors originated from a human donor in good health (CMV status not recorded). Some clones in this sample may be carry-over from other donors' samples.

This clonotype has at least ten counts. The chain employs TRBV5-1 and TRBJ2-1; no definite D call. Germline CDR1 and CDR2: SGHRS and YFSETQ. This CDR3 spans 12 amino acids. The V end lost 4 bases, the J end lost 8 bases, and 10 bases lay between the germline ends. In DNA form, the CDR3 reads TGCGCCAGCAGCCAAGCAAGGGATGAGCAGTTCTTC. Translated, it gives CASSQARDEQFF.

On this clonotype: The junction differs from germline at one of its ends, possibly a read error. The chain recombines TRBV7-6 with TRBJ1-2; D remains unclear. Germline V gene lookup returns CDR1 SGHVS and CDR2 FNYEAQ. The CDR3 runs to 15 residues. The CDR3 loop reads CASSLAGLVNYGYIF. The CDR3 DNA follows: TGTGCCAGCAGCTTAGCCGGGTTAGTTAACTATGGCTACATCTTC. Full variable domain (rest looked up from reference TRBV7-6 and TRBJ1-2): GAGVSQSPRYKVTKRGQDVALRCDPISGHVSLYWYRQALGQGPEFLTYFNYEAQQDKSGLPNDRFSAERPEGSISTLTIQRTEQRDSAMYRCASSLAGLVNYGYIFGSGTRLTVV.

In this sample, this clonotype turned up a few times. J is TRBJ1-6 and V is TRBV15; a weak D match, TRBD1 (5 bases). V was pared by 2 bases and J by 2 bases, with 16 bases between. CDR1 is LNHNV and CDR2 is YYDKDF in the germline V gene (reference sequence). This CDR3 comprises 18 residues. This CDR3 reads CATSRSGFEGPYNSPLHF. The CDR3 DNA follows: TGTGCCACCAGCAGATCAGGGTTTGAAGGGCCCTATAATTCACCCCTCCACTTT.

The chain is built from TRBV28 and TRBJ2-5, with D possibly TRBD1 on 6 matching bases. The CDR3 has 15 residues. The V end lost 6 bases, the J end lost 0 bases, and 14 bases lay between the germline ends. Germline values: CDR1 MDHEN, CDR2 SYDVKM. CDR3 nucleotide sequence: TGTGCCAGCAGGGATGGGGGCAGCTACCAAGAGACCCAGTACTTC. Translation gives CASRDGGSYQETQYF.

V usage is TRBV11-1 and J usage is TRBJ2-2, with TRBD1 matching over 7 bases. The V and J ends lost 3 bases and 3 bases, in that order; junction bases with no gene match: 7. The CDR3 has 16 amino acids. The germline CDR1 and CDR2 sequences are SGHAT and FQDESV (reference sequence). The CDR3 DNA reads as TGTGCCAGCAGCTTTGAAGGGGGCTATGACACCGGGGAGCTGTTTTTT. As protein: CASSFEGGYDTGELFF.

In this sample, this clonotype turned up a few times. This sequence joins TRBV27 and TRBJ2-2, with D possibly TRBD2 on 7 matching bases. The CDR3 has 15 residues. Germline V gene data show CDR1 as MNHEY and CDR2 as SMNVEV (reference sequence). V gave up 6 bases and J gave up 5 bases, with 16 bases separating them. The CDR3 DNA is TGTGCCAGCAGCTTAAGGGGGGGCCTAACCGGGGAGCTGTTTTTT. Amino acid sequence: CASSLRGGLTGELFF.

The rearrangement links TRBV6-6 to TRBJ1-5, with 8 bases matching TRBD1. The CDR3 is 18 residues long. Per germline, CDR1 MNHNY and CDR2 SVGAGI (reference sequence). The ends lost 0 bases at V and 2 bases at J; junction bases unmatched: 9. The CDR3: CASSYSRQGNSGNQPQHF. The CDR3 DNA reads TGTGCCAGCAGTTACTCGAGACAGGGGAATAGTGGCAATCAGCCCCAGCATTTT.

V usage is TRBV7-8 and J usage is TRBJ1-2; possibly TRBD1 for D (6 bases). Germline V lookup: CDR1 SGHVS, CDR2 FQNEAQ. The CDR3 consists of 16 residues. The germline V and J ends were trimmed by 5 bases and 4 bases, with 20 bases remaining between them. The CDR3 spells CASSNDQGFRVYGYTF. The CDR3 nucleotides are TGTGCCAGCAGCAACGACCAGGGGTTCCGCGTCTATGGCTACACCTTC.

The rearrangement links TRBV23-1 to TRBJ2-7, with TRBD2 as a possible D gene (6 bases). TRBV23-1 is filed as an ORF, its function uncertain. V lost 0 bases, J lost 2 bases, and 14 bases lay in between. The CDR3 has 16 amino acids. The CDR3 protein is CASSQSGRGSPYEQYF. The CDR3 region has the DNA TGCGCCAGCAGTCAATCTGGGCGGGGCTCACCCTACGAGCAGTACTTC.

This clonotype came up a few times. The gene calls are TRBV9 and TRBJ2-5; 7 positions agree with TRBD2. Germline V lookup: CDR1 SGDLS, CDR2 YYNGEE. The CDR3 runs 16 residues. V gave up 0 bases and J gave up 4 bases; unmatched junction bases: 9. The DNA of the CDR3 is TGTGCCAGCAGCGTAGCACAGCGGGGAGGCGCAGAGACCCAGTACTTC. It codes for CASSVAQRGGAETQYF.

CDR3 sequence reads: CASSLALLEAFF. The CDR3 bases are TGTGCCAGCAGTTTAGCTCTCCTTGAAGCTTTCTTT. The chain links TRBV12-3 or TRBV12-4 to TRBJ1-1, with no clear D. With 0 bases removed from V and 7 bases from J, the gap between germline ends came to 6 bases. This CDR3 has 12 amino acids.

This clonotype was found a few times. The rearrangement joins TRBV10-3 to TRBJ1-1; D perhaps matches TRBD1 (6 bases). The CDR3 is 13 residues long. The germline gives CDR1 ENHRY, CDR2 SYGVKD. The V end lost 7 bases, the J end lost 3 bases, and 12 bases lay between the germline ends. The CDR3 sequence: CAITDRSDTEAFF. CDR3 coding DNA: TGTGCCATCACTGACAGGTCGGACACTGAAGCTTTCTTT.

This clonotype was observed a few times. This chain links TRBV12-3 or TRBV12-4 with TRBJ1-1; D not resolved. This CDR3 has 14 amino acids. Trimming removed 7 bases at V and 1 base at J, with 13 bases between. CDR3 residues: CASTPWGANTEAFF. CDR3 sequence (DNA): TGTGCCAGCACGCCGTGGGGAGCGAACACTGAAGCTTTCTTT.

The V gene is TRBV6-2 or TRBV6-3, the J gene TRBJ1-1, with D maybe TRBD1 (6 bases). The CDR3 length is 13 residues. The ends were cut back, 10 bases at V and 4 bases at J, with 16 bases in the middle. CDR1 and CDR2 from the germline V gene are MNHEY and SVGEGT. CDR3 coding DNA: TGTGCCACCCAAATCAGGGGAGTCACTGAAGCTTTCTTT. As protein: CATQIRGVTEAFF.

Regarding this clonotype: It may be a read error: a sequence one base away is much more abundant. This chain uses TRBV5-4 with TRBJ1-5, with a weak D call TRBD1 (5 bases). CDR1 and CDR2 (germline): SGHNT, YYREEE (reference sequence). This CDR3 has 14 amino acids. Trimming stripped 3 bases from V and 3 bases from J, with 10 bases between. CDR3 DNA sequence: TGTGCCAGCAGCTGGGACGGTTACAATCAGCCCCAGCATTTT. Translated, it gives CASSWDGYNQPQHF.

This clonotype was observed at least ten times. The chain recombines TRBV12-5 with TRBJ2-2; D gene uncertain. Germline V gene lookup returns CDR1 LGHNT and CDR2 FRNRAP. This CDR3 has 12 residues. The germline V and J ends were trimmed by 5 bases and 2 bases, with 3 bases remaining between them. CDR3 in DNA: TGTGCTAGTGGTCCCAACACCGGGGAGCTGTTTTTT. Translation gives CASGPNTGELFF.

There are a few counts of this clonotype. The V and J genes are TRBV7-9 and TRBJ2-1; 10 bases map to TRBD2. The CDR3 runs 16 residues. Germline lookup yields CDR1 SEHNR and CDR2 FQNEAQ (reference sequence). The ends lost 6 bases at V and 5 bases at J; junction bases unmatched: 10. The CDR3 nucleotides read TGTGCCAGCAGTCTACTAGCGGGGACTCTTAACAATGAGCAGTTCTTC. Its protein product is CASSLLAGTLNNEQFF.

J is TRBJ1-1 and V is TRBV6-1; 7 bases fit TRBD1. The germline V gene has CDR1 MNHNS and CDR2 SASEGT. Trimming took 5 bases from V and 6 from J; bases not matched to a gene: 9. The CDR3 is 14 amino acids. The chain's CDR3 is CASSTTGRGPEAFF. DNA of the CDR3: TGTGCCAGCAGTACGACAGGGAGGGGGCCTGAAGCTTTCTTT.

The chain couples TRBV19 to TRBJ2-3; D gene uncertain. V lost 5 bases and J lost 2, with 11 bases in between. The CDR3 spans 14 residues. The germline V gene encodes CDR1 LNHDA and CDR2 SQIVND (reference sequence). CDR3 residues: CASSVGRITDTQYF. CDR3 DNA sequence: TGTGCCAGTAGTGTAGGCAGGATCACAGATACGCAGTATTTT. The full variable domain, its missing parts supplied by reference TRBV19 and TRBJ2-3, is DGGITQSPKYLFRKEGQNVTLSCEQNLNHDAMYWYRQDPGQGLRLIYYSQIVNDFQKGDIAEGYSVSREKKESFPLTVTSAQKNPTAFYLCASSVGRITDTQYFGPGTRLTVL.

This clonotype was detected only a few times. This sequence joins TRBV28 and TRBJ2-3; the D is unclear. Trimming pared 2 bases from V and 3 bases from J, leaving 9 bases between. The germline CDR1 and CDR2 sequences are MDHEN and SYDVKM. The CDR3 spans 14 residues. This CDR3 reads CASSLATLTDTQYF. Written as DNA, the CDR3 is TGTGCCAGCAGTTTAGCTACGTTGACAGATACGCAGTATTTT.

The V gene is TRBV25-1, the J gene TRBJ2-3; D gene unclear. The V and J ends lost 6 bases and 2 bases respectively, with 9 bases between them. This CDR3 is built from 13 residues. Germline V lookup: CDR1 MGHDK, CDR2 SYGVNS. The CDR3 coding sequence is TGTGCCAGCAGCCCACAGTTCACAGATACGCAGTATTTT. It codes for CASSPQFTDTQYF.

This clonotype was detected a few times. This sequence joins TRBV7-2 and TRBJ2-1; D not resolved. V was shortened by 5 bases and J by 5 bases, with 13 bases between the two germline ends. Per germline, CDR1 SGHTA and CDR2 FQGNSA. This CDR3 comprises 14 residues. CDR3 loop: CASSPQLTNNEQFF. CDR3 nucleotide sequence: TGTGCCAGCAGCCCACAATTAACTAACAATGAGCAGTTCTTC.

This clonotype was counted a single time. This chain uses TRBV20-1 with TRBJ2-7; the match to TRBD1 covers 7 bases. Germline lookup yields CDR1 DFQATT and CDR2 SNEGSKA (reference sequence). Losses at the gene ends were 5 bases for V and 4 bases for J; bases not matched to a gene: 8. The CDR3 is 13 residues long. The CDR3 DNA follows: TGCAGTGCTCTGGACAGGCGGTTATACGAGCAGTACGTC. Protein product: CSALDRRLYEQYV.

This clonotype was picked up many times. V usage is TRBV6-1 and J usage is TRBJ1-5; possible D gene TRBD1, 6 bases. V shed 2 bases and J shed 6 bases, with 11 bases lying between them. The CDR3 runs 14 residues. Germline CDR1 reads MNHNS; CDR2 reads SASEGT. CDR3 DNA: TGTGCCAGCAGTGAACAGACAGGTTTTCAGCCCCAGCATTTT. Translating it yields CASSEQTGFQPQHF.

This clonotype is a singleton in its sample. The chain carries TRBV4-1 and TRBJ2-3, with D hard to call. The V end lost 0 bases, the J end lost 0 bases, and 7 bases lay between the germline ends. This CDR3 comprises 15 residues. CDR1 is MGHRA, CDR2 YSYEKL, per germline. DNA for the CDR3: TGCGCCAGCAGCCAAGATTCCACTAGCACAGATACGCAGTATTTT. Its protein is CASSQDSTSTDTQYF.

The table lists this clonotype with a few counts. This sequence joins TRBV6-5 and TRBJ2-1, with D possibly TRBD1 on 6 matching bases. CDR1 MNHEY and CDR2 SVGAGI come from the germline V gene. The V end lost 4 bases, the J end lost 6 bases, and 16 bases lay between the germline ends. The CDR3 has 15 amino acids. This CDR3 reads CASSFGQITGNEQFF. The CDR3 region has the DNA TGTGCCAGCAGTTTCGGACAGATCACGGGCAATGAGCAGTTCTTC.

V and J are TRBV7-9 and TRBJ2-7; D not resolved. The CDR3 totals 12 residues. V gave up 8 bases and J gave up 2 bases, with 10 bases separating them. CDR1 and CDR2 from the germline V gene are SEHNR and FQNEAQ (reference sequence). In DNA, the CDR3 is TGTGCCAGCGGGCCAAGCGCCTACGAGCAGTACTTC. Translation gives CASGPSAYEQYF.

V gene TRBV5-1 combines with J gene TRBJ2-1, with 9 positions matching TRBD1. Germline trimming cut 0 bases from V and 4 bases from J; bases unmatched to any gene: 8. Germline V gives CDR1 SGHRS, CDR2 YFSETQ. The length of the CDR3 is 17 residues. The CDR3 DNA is TGCGCCAGCAGCTTGGAGGTGGGGACAGGGACGTACAATGAGCAGTTCTTC. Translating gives CASSLEVGTGTYNEQFF.

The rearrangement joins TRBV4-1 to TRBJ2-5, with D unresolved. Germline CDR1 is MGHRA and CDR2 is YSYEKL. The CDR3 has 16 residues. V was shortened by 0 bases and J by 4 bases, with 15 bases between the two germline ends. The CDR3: CASSQEGSGLLETQYF. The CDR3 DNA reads TGCGCCAGCAGCCAAGAAGGATCGGGCCTGTTAGAGACCCAGTACTTC.